The 21 T cell receptor beta chains listed next were all sequenced from one sample in a study of blood T cell repertoires in COVID-19. Profiled with immunoSEQ multiplex PCR; TCRdb holds only in-frame clones, not every one. The sample carries about 460,000 clones, less than 90% recorded once. Sequencing was carried out using PBMCs or T cells enriched from blood (not recorded which). These receptors were collected from a woman between 55 and 75 years old who had recovered from COVID-19.

The rearrangement joins TRBV10-3 to TRBJ1-6; 7 bases map to TRBD1. Germline CDR1 and CDR2: ENHRY and SYGVKD. The CDR3 length is 15 residues. J lost 6 bases, V lost 6 bases, and 8 bases had no gene match. DNA for the CDR3: TGTGCCATCAGCGCAGGGGGTTTAGGTAATTCACCCCTCCACTTT. Translation gives CAISAGGLGNSPLHF.

The chain is built from TRBV7-9 and TRBJ1-1; the D gene is possibly TRBD1 (6 bases). This CDR3 is built from 14 residues. V was clipped by 2 bases and J by 1 base, with 8 bases between them. Per germline, CDR1 SEHNR and CDR2 FQNEAQ (reference sequence). The CDR3 here is CASSLTGQNTEAFF. The DNA for the CDR3 is TGTGCCAGCAGCTTAACAGGGCAGAACACTGAAGCTTTCTTT. Full variable domain (rest looked up from reference TRBV7-9 and TRBJ1-1): DTGVSQNPRHKITKRGQNVTFRCDPISEHNRLYWYRQTLGQGPEFLTYFQNEAQLEKSRLLSDRFSAERPKGSFSTLEIQRTEQGDSAMYLCASSLTGQNTEAFFGQGTRLTVV.

The gene calls are TRBV5-1 and TRBJ1-1, with 9 positions matching TRBD1. V shed 4 bases and J 3 bases; nucleotides not matched to a gene: 7. The CDR3 loop spans 15 amino acids. Germline assignment: CDR1 SGHRS and CDR2 YFSETQ. CDR3: CASSEGTGRYTEAFF. The DNA for the CDR3 is TGCGCCAGCAGCGAGGGGACAGGGCGGTACACTGAAGCTTTCTTT.

This sequence joins TRBV12-5 and TRBJ1-5; D is possibly TRBD1 (6 bases). Trimming took 4 bases from V and 0 from J, leaving 22 bases between them. The CDR3 loop spans 19 amino acids. Germline V gene sequence: CDR1 LGHNT, CDR2 FRNRAP. The CDR3 coding sequence is TGTGCTAGTGGTTCACAGGGCCTAGAGGGGGTCTATAGCAATCAGCCCCAGCATTTT. The encoded protein is CASGSQGLEGVYSNQPQHF.

The rearrangement uses TRBV30 and TRBJ2-3, with D perhaps matching TRBD1 (5 bases). Between the trimmed V and J ends, which lost 3 bases and 1 base, there was a span of 5 bases. CDR1 is GTSNPN and CDR2 is SVGIG in the germline V gene (reference sequence). This CDR3 has 12 residues. The CDR3 loop reads CAWRQGTDTQYF. CDR3 bases: TGTGCCTGGAGACAGGGCACAGATACGCAGTATTTT.

This clone was picked up one time. The chain is built from TRBV28 and TRBJ1-5; 7 bases line up with TRBD1. V was clipped by 2 bases and J by 0 bases; unmatched bases: 13. Germline assignment: CDR1 MDHEN and CDR2 SYDVKM. This CDR3 is built from 19 residues. CDR3 protein: CASSLIGGQSLTSNQPQHF. In DNA form, the CDR3 reads TGTGCCAGCAGTTTAATCGGGGGACAGTCCCTCACTAGCAATCAGCCCCAGCATTTT.

The V gene is TRBV2, the J gene TRBJ1-6; D possibly corresponds to TRBD1 (6 bases). The CDR3 extends over 16 amino acids. The germline V gene encodes CDR1 SNHLY and CDR2 FYNNEI. V gave up 6 bases and J gave up 0 bases, with 12 bases separating them. The CDR3 sequence is CASSQGGASYNSPLHF. DNA for the CDR3: TGTGCCAGCAGCCAAGGGGGAGCCTCCTATAATTCACCCCTCCACTTT. The full variable domain, with the rest looked up from reference TRBV2 and TRBJ1-6, is EPEVTQTPSHQVTQMGQEVILRCVPISNHLYFYWYRQILGQKVEFLVSFYNNEISEKSEIFDDQFSVERPDGSNFTLKIRSTKLEDSAMYFCASSQGGASYNSPLHFGNGTRLTVT.

This clone came up a few times. The J gene is TRBJ1-3, the V gene TRBV6-5, with D maybe TRBD1 (5 bases). Germline assignment: CDR1 MNHEY and CDR2 SVGAGI. Trimming removed 6 bases at V and 9 bases at J, with 12 bases between. The CDR3 spans 12 residues. In DNA form, the CDR3 reads TGTGCCAGCAGGGGCGCTCAGGGCACCATATATTTT. Its protein product is CASRGAQGTIYF.

The rearrangement links TRBV5-6 to TRBJ2-7, with D perhaps TRBD2 (6 bases). The CDR3 sequence is 14 residues long. Trimming stripped 6 bases from V and 3 bases from J, with 16 bases between. The germline gives CDR1 SGHDT, CDR2 YYEEEE. The CDR3 loop is CASTPAGGLYEQYV. The CDR3 DNA reads as TGTGCCAGCACCCCCGCCGGAGGGCTCTACGAGCAGTACGTC.

This clone turned up a few times. The chain is built from TRBV2 and TRBJ1-2; D not certain. CDR3 length: 15 amino acids. Trimming took off 5 bases at V and 6 bases at J, with 19 bases between the two ends. Germline loops: CDR1 SNHLY, CDR2 FYNNEI. The CDR3 loop reads CASSLPSGNRDGYTF. The CDR3 region has the DNA TGTGCCAGCAGTCTCCCCTCCGGGAATCGGGATGGCTACACCTTC.

J is TRBJ2-2 and V is TRBV5-1; possible D gene TRBD2, 5 bases. This CDR3 has 13 residues. The V gene lost 4 bases and the J gene lost 8 bases, with 12 bases spanning the gap. Looked up from germline, CDR1 is SGHRS and CDR2 is YFSETQ. The CDR3 loop is CASSPDSAGELFF. The CDR3 region has the DNA TGCGCCAGCAGCCCGGACTCCGCGGGGGAGCTGTTTTTT.

CDR3 loop: CASSWFPGSRSYNSPLHF. The DNA of the CDR3 is TGCGCCAGCAGCTGGTTTCCGGGAAGTCGCTCCTATAATTCACCCCTCCACTTT. This chain connects TRBV5-1 to TRBJ1-6, with unresolved D. CDR3 length equals 18 residues. In germline, CDR1 is SGHRS, CDR2 YFSETQ. The germline V and J ends were trimmed by 3 bases and 0 bases, with 16 bases remaining between them.

Remarks on this clone: No DNA is shown, since the ends of the CDR3 on it are uncertain; the CDR3 is the one TCRdb lists. The chain recombines TRBV24-1 with TRBJ2-3; the listed D gene, TRBD1, was not tested against the DNA. The CDR3 is 15 residues long, counting both termini. Germline CDR1 is KGHDR and CDR2 is SFDVKD. CDR3: CATSDFGPGRDTQYF.

V gene TRBV27 combines with J gene TRBJ1-5; no definite D call. CDR1 and CDR2 from the germline V gene are MNHEY and SMNVEV (reference sequence). This CDR3 region has 13 residues. The germline V and J ends were trimmed by 6 bases and 5 bases, with 11 bases remaining between them. CDR3 amino acids: CASSLGYHQPQHF. The CDR3 nucleotides are TGTGCCAGCAGCCTCGGGTATCATCAGCCCCAGCATTTT.

The V call is TRBV9, the J call TRBJ2-1, with D perhaps matching TRBD1 (7 bases). Trimming removed 3 bases at V and 4 bases at J, with 11 bases between. CDR1 is SGDLS and CDR2 is YYNGEE in the germline V gene. The CDR3 runs 14 residues. CDR3 protein: CASSAGDSYNEQFF. The CDR3 DNA is TGTGCCAGCAGCGCGGGGGACAGTTACAATGAGCAGTTCTTC. The full variable domain, in which reference TRBV9 and TRBJ2-1 provide the parts outside the CDR3, is DSGVTQTPKHLITATGQRVTLRCSPRSGDLSVYWYQQSLDQGLQFLIQYYNGEERAKGNILERFSAQQFPDLHSELNLSSLELGDSALYFCASSAGDSYNEQFFGPGTRLTVL.

The chain combines TRBV19 with TRBJ1-5, with a possible D match to TRBD1 (5 bases). Trimming took 5 bases from V and 9 from J, leaving 11 bases between them. This CDR3 has 12 residues. Germline lookup yields CDR1 LNHDA and CDR2 SQIVND (reference sequence). In nucleotides, the CDR3 is TGTGCCAGTAGTTCCTTTCAGGGGCCCCAGCATTTT. Encoded protein: CASSSFQGPQHF.

The chain recombines TRBV5-1 with TRBJ1-4, with D hard to call. The CDR3 loop spans 16 amino acids. V was trimmed by 1 base and J by 4 bases, leaving 14 bases between them. Germline-derived CDR1 and CDR2 are SGHRS and YFSETQ. Here the CDR3 reads CASSLTGFPVNEKLFF. CDR3 coding DNA: TGCGCCAGCAGCTTGACGGGGTTTCCGGTTAATGAAAAACTGTTTTTT.

The rearrangement uses TRBV19 and TRBJ1-1, with D perhaps TRBD1 (5 bases). The germline V gene has CDR1 LNHDA and CDR2 SQIVND (reference sequence). The CDR3 has 13 residues. V lost 3 bases and J lost 11, with 16 bases in between. This CDR3 is CASSIIRQGAAFF. In DNA form, the CDR3 reads TGTGCCAGTAGTATCATAAGGCAGGGTGCGGCTTTCTTT.

This clone was picked up one time. This chain links TRBV10-3 with TRBJ2-7; the match to TRBD1 covers 7 bases. V lost 3 bases and J lost 1; bases outside the gene matches: 15. This CDR3 contains 18 residues. CDR1 is ENHRY and CDR2 is SYGVKD in the germline V gene. The CDR3 DNA sequence: TGTGCCATCAGTGAACCCCGGGACAGCCCCTTTGGTTCCTACGAGCAGTACGTC. This translates into CAISEPRDSPFGSYEQYV.

The rearrangement links TRBV3-1 (or the pseudogene TRBV3-2) to TRBJ2-3, with 9 bases identical to TRBD2. CDR3 size: 14 residues. Germline CDR1 is LGHDT and CDR2 is YNNKEL (reference sequence). V shed 5 bases and J 6 bases; nucleotides not matched to a gene: 6. The chain's CDR3 is CASSLRGGEDTQYF. The CDR3 nucleotides read TGTGCCAGCAGCTTGCGGGGGGGCGAGGATACGCAGTATTTT.

A single count supports this clone. The chain has TRBV19 and TRBJ2-5; D is perhaps TRBD2 (6 bases). V was trimmed by 3 bases and J by 2 bases, leaving 16 bases between them. This CDR3 has 16 residues. Per the germline V gene, CDR1 is LNHDA and CDR2 is SQIVND (reference sequence). DNA of the CDR3: TGTGCCAGTAGTATTGCGGGGCCGTCCTTTCAAGAGACCCAGTACTTC. It is translated as CASSIAGPSFQETQYF.